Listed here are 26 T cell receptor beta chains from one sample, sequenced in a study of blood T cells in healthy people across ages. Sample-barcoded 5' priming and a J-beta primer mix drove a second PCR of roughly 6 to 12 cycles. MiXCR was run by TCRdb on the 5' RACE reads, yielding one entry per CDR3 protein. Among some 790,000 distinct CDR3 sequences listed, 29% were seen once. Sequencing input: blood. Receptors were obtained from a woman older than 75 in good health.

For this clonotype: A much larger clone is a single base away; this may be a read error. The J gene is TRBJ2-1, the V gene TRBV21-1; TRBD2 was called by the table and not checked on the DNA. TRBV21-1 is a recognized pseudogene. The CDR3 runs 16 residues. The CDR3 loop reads CASSKEGLADSNEQFF. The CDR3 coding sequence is TGTGCCAGCAGCAAGGAGGGACTAGCGGATAGCAATGAGCAGTTCTTC.

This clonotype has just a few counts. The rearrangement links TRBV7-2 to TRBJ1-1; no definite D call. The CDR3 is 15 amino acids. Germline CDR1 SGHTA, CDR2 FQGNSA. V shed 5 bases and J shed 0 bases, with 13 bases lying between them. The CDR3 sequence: CASSERVNMNTEAFF. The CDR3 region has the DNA TGTGCCAGCAGCGAAAGGGTCAACATGAACACTGAAGCTTTCTTT.

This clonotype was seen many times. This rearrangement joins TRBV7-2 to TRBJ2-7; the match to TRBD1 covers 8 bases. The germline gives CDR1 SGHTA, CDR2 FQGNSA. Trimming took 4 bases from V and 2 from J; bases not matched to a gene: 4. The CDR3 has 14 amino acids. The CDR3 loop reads CASSSPGQAYEQYF. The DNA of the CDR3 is TGTGCCAGCAGCTCCCCGGGACAGGCCTACGAGCAGTACTTC.

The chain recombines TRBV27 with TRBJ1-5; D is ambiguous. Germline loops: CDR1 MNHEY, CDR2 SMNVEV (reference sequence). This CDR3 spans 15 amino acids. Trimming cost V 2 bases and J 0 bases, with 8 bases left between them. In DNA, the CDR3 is TGTGCCAGCAGTTTAAAGTTTTATAGCAATCAGCCCCAGCATTTT. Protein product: CASSLKFYSNQPQHF.

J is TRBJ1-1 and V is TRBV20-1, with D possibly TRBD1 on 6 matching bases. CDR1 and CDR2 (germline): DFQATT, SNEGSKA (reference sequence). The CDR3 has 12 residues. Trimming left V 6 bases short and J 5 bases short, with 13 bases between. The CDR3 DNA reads TGCAGTGCCCCGGGGCAGGGGACTGAAGCTTTCTTT. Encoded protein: CSAPGQGTEAFF.

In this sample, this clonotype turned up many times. CDR3 protein: CASSFSGEFGREQYF. The CDR3 DNA sequence: TGTGCCAGCAGCTTTAGCGGGGAGTTTGGGCGCGAGCAGTACTTC. The chain recombines TRBV9 with TRBJ2-7; 8 bases match TRBD2. Germline assignment: CDR1 SGDLS and CDR2 YYNGEE. V lost 4 bases, J lost 6 bases, and 12 bases stayed unmatched. The CDR3 runs to 15 residues.

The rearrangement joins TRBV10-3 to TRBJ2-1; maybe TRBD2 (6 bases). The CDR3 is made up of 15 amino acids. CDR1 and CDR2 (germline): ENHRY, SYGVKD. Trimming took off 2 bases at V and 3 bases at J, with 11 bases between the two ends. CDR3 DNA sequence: TGTGCCATCAGTGAGGAGGCGGGAAGCTACAATGAGCAGTTCTTC. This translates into CAISEEAGSYNEQFF.

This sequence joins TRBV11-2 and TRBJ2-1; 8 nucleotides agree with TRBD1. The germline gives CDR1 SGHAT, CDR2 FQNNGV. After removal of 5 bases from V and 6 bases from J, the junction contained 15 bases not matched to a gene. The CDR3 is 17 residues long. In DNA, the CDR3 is TGTGCCAGCAGCCCGACTGGACAGGGATTGGGGTTCAATGAGCAGTTCTTC. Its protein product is CASSPTGQGLGFNEQFF.

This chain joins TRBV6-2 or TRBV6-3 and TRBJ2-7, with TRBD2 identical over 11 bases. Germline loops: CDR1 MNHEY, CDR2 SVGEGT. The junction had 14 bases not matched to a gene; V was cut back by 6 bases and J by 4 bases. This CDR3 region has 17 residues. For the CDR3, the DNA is TGTGCCAGCAGCCCCGGTTTAGCGGGGGGGCCTTTTTACGAGCAGTACTTC. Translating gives CASSPGLAGGPFYEQYF.

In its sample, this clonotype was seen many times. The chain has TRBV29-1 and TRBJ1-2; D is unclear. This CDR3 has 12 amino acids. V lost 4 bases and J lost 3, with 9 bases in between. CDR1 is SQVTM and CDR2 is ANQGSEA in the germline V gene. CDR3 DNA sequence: TGCAGCGTTGTTTCCCGCTACTATGGCTACACCTTC. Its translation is CSVVSRYYGYTF.

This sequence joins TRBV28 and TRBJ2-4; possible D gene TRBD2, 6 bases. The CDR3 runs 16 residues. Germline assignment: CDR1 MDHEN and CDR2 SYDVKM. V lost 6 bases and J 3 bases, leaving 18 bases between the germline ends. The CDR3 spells CASRSRVTAGKNIQYF. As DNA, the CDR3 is TGTGCCAGCAGATCCCGGGTCACAGCGGGCAAAAACATTCAGTACTTC. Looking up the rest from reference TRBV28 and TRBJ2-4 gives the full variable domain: DVKVTQSSRYLVKRTGEKVFLECVQDMDHENMFWYRQDPGLGLRLIYFSYDVKMKEKGDIPEGYSVSREKKERFSLILESASTNQTSMYLCASRSRVTAGKNIQYFGAGTRLSVL.

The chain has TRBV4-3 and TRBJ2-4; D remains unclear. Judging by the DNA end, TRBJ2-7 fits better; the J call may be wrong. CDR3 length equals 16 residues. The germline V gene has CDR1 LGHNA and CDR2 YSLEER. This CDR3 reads CASSQVTRRGSHEQYF. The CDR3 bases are TGCGCCAGCAGCCAAGTAACTCGGCGCGGTTCCCACGAGCAGTACTTC.

CDR3 amino acids: CASSYSGQGYSNQPQHF. CDR3 nucleotide sequence: TGTGCCAGCAGTTACTCGGGACAGGGGTATAGCAATCAGCCCCAGCATTTT. The chain has TRBV6-2 or TRBV6-3 and TRBJ1-5, with 10 bases matching TRBD1. CDR3 length: 17 residues. Germline assignment: CDR1 MNHEY and CDR2 SVGEGT. Losses at the gene ends were 0 bases for V and 0 bases for J; bases not matched to a gene: 2.

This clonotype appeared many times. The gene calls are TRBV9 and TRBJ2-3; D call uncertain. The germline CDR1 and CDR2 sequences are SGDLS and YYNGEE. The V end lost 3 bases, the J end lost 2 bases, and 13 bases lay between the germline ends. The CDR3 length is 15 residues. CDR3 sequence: CASSARTDPTDTQYF. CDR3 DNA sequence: TGTGCCAGCAGCGCGAGGACGGATCCCACAGATACGCAGTATTTT.

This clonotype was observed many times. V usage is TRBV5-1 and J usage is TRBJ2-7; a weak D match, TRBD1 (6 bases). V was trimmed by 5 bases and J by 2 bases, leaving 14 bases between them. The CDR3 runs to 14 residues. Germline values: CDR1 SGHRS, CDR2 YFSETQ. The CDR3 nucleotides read TGCGCCAGCAGGTCGTCCGGACAGACCTACGAGCAGTACTTC. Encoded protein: CASRSSGQTYEQYF.

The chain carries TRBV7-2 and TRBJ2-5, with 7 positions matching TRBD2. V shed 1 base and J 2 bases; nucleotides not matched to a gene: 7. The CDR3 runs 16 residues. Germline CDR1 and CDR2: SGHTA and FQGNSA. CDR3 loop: CASSLGSSSGQETQYF. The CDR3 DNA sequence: TGTGCCAGCAGCTTAGGGTCCTCTAGCGGACAAGAGACCCAGTACTTC. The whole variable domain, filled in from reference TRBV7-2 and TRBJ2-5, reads GAGVSQSPSNKVTEKGKDVELRCDPISGHTALYWYRQSLGQGLEFLIYFQGNSAPDKSGLPSDRFSAERTGGSVSTLTIQRTQQEDSAVYLCASSLGSSSGQETQYFGPGTRLLVL.

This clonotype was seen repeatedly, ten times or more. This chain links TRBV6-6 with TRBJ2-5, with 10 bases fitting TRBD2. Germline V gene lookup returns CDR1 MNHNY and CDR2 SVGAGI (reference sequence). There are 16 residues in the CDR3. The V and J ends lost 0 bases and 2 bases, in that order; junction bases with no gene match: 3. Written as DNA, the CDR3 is TGTGCCAGCAGTTACTCCACTAGCGGGGCGCAAGAGACCCAGTACTTC. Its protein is CASSYSTSGAQETQYF.

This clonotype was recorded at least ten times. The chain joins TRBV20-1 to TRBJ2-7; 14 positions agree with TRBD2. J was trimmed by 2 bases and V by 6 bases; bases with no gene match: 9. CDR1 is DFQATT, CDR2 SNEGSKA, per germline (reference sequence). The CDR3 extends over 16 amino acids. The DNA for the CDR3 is TGCAGTGCAAACATGCGGACTAGCGGGGGGACCTACGAGCAGTACTTC. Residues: CSANMRTSGGTYEQYF.

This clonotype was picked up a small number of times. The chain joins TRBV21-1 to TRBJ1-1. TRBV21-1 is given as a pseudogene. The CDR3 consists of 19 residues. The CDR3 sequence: CASSKAGPSYLTVDVEAFF. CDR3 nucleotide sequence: TGTGCCAGCAGCAAAGCCGGCCCTTCTTACCTGACGGTAGATGTAGAAGCTTTCTTT.

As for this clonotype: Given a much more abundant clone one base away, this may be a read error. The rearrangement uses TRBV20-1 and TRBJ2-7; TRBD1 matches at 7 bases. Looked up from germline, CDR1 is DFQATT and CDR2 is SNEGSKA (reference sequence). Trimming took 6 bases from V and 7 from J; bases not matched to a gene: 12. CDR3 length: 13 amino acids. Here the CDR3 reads CSATGQRYNEQYF. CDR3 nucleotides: TGCAGTGCCACGGGACAGCGTTACAATGAGCAGTACTTC.

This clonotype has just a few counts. CDR3 sequence: CASSPPVTGELFF. DNA of the CDR3: TGTGCCAGCTCACCACCAGTCACCGGGGAGCTGTTTTTT. The V and J genes are TRBV18 and TRBJ2-2; D is unresolved. The germline V gene has CDR1 KGHSH and CDR2 LQKENI. Trimming removed 0 bases at V and 4 bases at J, with 3 bases between. The CDR3 length is 13 residues.

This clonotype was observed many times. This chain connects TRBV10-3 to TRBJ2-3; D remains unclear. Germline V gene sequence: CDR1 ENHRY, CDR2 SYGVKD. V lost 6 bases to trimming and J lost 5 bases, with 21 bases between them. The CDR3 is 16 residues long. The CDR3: CAIRLPASGGRDTQYF. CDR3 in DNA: TGTGCCATCAGACTCCCCGCCTCCGGCGGAAGAGATACGCAGTATTTT.

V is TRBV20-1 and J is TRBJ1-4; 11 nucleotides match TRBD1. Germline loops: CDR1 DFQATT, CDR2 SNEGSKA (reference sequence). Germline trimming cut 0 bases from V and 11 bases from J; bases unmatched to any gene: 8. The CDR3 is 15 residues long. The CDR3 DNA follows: TGCAGTGCTAGAGATAAGATAGGGACAGGGGGGAAACTGTTTTTT. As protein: CSARDKIGTGGKLFF.

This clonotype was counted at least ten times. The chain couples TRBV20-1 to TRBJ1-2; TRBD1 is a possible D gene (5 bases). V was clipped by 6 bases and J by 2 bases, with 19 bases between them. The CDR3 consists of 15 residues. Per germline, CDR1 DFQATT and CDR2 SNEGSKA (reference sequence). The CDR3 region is CSAISSGTVNYGYTF. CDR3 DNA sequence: TGCAGTGCAATATCGTCAGGGACGGTCAACTATGGCTACACCTTC.

The DNA for the CDR3 is TGTGCCAGCGGCGTTGGGGCGCAAGAGACTCAGTACTTC. Amino acids: CASGVGAQETQYF. This chain uses TRBV28 with TRBJ2-7, with D possibly being TRBD1 (5 bases). The CDR3 consists of 13 residues. Per the germline V gene, CDR1 is MDHEN and CDR2 is SYDVKM. The ends were cut back, 8 bases at V and 10 bases at J, with 21 bases in the middle.

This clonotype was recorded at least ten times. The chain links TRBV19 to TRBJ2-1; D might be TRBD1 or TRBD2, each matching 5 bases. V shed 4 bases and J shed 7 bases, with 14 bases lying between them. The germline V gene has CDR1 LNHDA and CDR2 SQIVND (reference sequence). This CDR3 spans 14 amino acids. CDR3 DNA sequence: TGTGCCAGTAGTAGAGGGGCAGGGACGAATGAGCAGTTCTTC. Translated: CASSRGAGTNEQFF.